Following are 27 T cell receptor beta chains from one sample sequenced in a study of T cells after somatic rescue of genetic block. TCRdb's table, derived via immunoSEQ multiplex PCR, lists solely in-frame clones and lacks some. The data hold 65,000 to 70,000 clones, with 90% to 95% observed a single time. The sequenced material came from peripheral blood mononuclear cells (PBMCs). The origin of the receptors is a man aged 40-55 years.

The CDR3 protein is CASRRLQGNYGYTF. The CDR3 region has the DNA TGTGCCAGTCGCAGACTACAGGGGAACTATGGCTACACCTTC. The chain has TRBV19 and TRBJ1-2; 7 bases agree with TRBD1. Germline V lookup: CDR1 LNHDA, CDR2 SQIVND (reference sequence). The junction had 8 bases not matched to a gene; V was cut back by 8 bases and J by 2 bases. The length of the CDR3 is 14 residues. Drawing the rest from reference TRBV19 and TRBJ1-2, the complete variable domain is DGGITQSPKYLFRKEGQNVTLSCEQNLNHDAMYWYRQDPGQGLRLIYYSQIVNDFQKGDIAEGYSVSREKKESFPLTVTSAQKNPTAFYLCASRRLQGNYGYTFGSGTRLTVV.

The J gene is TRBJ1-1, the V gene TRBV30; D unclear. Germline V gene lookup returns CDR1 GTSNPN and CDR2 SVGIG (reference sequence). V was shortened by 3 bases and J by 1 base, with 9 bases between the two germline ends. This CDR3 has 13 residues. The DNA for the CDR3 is TGTGCCTGGAGCACAGAAACGAACACTGAAGCTTTCTTT. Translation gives CAWSTETNTEAFF.

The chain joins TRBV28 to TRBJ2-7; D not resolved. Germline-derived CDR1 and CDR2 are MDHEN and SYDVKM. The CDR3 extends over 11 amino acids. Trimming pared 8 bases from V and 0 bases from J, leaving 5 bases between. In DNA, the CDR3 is TGTGCCAGCTCGACCTCCTACGAGCAGTACTTC. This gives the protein CASSTSYEQYF.

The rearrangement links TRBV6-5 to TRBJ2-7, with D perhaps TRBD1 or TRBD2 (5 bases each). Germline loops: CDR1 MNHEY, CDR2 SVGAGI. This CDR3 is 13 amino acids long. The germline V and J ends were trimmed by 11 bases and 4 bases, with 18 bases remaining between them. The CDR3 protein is CASSRDRSYEQYF. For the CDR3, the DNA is TGTGCCTCCTCCCGGGACCGATCTTACGAGCAGTACTTC.

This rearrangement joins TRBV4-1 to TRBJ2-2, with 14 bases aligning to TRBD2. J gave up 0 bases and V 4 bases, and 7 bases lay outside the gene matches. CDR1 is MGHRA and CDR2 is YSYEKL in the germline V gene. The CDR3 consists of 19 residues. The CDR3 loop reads CASSPRTSGGMTNTGELFF. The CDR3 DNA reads TGCGCCAGCAGCCCCCGGACTAGCGGGGGGATGACGAACACCGGGGAGCTGTTTTTT.

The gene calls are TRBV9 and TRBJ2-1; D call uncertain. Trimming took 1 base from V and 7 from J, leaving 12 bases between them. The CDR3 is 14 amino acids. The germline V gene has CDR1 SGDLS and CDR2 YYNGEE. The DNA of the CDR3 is TGTGCCAGCAGCGTATTAATGGAGATGAATGAGCAGTTCTTC. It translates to CASSVLMEMNEQFF.

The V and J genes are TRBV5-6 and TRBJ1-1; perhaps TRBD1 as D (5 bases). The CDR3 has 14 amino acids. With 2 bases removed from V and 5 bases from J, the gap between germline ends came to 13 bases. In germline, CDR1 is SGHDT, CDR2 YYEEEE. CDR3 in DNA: TGTGCCAGCAGCTTCAGGGTCATGGGGACTGAAGCTTTCTTT. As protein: CASSFRVMGTEAFF.

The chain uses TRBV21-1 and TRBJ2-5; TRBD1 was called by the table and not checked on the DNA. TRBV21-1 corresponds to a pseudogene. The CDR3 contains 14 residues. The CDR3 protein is CASSKASQQETQYF. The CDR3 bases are TGTGCCAGCAGCAAAGCCTCACAGCAAGAGACCCAGTACTTC.

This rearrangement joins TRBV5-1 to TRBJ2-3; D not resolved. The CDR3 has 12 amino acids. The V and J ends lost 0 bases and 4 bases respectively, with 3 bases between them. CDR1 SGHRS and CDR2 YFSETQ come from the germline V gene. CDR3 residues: CASSLASDTQYF. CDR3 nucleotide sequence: TGCGCCAGCAGCTTGGCATCAGATACGCAGTATTTT.

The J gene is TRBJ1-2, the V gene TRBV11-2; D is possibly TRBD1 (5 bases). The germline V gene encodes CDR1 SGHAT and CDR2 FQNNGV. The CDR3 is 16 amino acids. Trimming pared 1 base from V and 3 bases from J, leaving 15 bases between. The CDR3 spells CASSLVFVVGDYGYTF. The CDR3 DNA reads TGTGCCAGCAGCTTAGTGTTCGTAGTGGGGGACTATGGCTACACCTTC. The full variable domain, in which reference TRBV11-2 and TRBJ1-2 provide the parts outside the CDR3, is EAGVAQSPRYKIIEKRQSVAFWCNPISGHATLYWYQQILGQGPKLLIQFQNNGVVDDSQLPKDRFSAERLKGVDSTLKIQPAKLEDSAVYLCASSLVFVVGDYGYTFGSGTRLTVV.

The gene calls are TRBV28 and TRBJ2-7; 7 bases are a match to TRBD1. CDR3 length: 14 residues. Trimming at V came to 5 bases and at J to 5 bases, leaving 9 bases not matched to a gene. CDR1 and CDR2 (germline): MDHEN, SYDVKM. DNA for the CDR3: TGTGCCAGCAGTATACAGGGGAGATTTCACGAGCAGTACTTC. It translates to CASSIQGRFHEQYF.

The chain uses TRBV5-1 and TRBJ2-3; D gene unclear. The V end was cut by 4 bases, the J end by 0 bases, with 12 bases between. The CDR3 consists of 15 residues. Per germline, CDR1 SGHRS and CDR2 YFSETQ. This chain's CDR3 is CASSPLTPSTDTQYF. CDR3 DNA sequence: TGCGCCAGCAGCCCCCTCACCCCTAGCACAGATACGCAGTATTTT.

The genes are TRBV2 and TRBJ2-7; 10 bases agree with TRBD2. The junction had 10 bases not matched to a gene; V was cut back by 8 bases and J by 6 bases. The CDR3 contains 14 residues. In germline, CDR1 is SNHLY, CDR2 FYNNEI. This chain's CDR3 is CASGIAGGMVEQYF. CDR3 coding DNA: TGTGCCAGCGGAATAGCGGGAGGTATGGTCGAGCAGTACTTC.

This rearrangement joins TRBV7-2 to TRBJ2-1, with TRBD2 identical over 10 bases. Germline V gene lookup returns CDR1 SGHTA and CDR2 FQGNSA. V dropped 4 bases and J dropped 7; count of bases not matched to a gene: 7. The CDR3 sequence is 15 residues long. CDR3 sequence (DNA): TGTGCCAGCAGCTCTACTAGCGGGGTTGGAAATGAGCAGTTCTTC. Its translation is CASSSTSGVGNEQFF.

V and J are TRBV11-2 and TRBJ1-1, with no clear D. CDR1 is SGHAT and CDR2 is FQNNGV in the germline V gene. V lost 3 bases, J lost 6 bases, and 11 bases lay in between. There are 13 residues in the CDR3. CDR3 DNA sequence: TGTGCCAGCAGCTTCGGCCCTAGGGCTGAAGCTTTCTTT. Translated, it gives CASSFGPRAEAFF.

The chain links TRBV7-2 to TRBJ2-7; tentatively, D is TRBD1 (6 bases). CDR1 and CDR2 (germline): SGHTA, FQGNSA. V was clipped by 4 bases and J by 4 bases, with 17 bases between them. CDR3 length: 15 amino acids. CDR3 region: CASSSKQGYGYEQYF. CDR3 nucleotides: TGTGCCAGCAGCTCGAAACAGGGTTATGGGTACGAGCAGTACTTC.

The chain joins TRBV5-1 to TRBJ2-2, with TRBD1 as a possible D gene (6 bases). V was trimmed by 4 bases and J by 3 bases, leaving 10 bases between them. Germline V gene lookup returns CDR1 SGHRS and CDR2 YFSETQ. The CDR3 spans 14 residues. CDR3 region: CASSGDTYTGELFF. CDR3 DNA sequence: TGCGCCAGCAGCGGGGACACCTACACCGGGGAGCTGTTTTTT.

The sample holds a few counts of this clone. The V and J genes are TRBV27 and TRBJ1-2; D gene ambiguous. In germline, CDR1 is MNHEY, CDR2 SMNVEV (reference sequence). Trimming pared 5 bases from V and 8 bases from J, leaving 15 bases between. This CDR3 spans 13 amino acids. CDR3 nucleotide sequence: TGTGCCAGCAGTCGGACCGGCACTAGCGGCTACACCTTC. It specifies CASSRTGTSGYTF.

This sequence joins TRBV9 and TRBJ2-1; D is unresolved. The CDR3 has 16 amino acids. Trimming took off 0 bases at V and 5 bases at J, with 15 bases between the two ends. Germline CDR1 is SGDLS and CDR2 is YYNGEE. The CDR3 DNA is TGTGCCAGCAGCGTAGCCAGGTATTCTCCCGACAATGAGCAGTTCTTC. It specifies CASSVARYSPDNEQFF.

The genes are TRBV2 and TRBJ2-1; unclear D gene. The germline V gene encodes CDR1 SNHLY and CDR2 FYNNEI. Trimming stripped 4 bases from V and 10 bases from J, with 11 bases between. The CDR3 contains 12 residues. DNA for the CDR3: TGTGCCAGCAGTGCAGACTCCGGGGAGCAGTTCTTC. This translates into CASSADSGEQFF.

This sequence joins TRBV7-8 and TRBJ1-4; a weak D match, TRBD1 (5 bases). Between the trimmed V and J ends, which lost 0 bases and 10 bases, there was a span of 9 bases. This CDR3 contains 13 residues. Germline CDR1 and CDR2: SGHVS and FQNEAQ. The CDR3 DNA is TGTGCCAGCAGCTTAGCGCAGGGCAGAAAACTGTTTTTT. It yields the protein CASSLAQGRKLFF.

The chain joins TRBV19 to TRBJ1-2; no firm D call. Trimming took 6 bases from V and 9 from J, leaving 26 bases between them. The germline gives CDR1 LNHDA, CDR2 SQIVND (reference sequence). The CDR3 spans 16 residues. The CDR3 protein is CASSPLKGSFPVRYTF. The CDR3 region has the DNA TGTGCCAGTAGCCCACTCAAAGGCTCTTTCCCCGTTCGCTACACCTTC.

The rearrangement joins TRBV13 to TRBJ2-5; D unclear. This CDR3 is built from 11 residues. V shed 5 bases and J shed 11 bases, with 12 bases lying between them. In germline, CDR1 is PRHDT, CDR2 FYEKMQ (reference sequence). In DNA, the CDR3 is TGTGCCAGCAGCCGTGCGTCGGAGCAGTACTTC. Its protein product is CASSRASEQYF. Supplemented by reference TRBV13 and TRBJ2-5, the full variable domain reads AAGVIQSPRHLIKEKRETATLKCYPIPRHDTVYWYQQGPGQDPQFLISFYEKMQSDKGSIPDRFSAQQFSDYHSELNMSSLELGDSALYFCASSRASEQYFGPGTRLLVL.

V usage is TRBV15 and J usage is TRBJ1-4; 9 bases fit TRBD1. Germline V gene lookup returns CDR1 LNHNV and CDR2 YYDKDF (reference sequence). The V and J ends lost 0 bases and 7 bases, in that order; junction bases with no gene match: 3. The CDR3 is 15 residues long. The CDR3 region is CATSRDGTGPEKLFF. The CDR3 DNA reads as TGTGCCACCAGCAGAGACGGGACAGGGCCTGAAAAACTGTTTTTT.

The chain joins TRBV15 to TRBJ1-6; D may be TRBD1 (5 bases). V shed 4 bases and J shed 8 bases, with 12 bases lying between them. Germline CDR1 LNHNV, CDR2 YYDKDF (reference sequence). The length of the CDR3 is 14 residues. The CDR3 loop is CATSNRREDSPLHF. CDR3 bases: TGTGCCACCAGCAACAGGAGGGAGGATTCACCCCTCCACTTT. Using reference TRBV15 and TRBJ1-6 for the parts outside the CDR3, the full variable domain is DAMVIQNPRYQVTQFGKPVTLSCSQTLNHNVMYWYQQKSSQAPKLLFHYYDKDFNNEADTPDNFQSRRPNTSFCFLDIRSPGLGDTAMYLCATSNRREDSPLHFGNGTRLTVT.

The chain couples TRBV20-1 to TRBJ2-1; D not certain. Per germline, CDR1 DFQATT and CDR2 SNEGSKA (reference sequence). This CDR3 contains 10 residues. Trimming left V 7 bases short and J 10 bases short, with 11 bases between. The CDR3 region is CSVASREQFF. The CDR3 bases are TGCAGTGTCGCGTCACGAGAGCAGTTCTTC.

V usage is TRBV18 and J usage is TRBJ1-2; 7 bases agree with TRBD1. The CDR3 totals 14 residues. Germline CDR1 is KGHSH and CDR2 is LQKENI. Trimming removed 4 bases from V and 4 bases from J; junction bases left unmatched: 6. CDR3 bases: TGTGCCAGCTCACTCCAGACAGGGCTCTATGGCTACACCTTC. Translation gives CASSLQTGLYGYTF.